This T cell receptor beta chain originates from a study of long-term antiretroviral therapy in people with HIV. Study-wide results and caveats: The range of CDR3 lengths in HIV repertoires proved narrower than that found in controls.

Germline CDR1 reads SGHRS; CDR2 reads YFSETQ. V lost 3 bases and J 3 bases, leaving 17 bases between the germline ends. This CDR3 region has 16 residues. About this clone: The antigen remains unidentified.

Version v3.0 of the immunoSEQ assay ran at survey level. The repertoire was sequenced with immunoSEQ multiplex PCR; TCRdb's copy has only in-frame clones and lacks some. The sample lists tens of thousands of clones, about 85% occurring once. This receptor was taken from a man in his forties with HIV. This specimen consisted of unsorted PBMCs, obtained around 2.6 years after starting antiretroviral therapy. The gene calls are TRBV5-1 and TRBJ2-3, with D perhaps matching TRBD1 or TRBD2 (5 bases each). The CDR3 spells CASSWGRNRQTDTQYF. CDR3 bases: TGCGCCAGCAGCTGGGGACGCAATAGGCAAACAGATACGCAGTATTTT.